This T cell receptor beta chain is from a study of T cells in pancreatic ductal adenocarcinoma. Assay used: immunoSEQ multiplex PCR; TCRdb lists only in-frame clones, some missing. Of around 94,000 clones detected, about 96% appear once; the ten largest clones hold about 3%. Findings and caveats of the study: Compared with tumor, blood showed more total productive templates and roughly 8-fold more clonotypes. Mean clonality was approximately 0.1 in tumors and roughly 0.068 in blood, not significantly different.

Comment on this clone: The antigen is not known. Other DNA variants within this sample encode the same CDR3.

The CDR3 is 14 residues long. The V end was cut by 0 bases, the J end by 2 bases, with 8 bases between. CDR1 and CDR2 (germline): KGHSH, LQKENI. Selected pancreatic ductal adenocarcinoma patients had undergone surgery without neoadjuvant therapy. Source material: PBMCs. This chain links TRBV18 with TRBJ2-7; TRBD1 is a possible D gene (5 bases). The receptor was isolated from a human donor with pancreatic ductal adenocarcinoma. CDR3 residues: CASSPPSGPYEQYF. DNA of the CDR3: TGTGCCAGCTCACCACCGTCAGGGCCCTACGAGCAGTACTTC. The full variable domain, in which reference TRBV18 and TRBJ2-7 provide the parts outside the CDR3, is NAGVMQNPRHLVRRRGQEARLRCSPMKGHSHVYWYRQLPEEGLKFMVYLQKENIIDESGMPKERFSAEFPKEGPSILRIQQVVRGDSAAYFCASSPPSGPYEQYFGPGTRLTVT.